Listed below are T cell receptor beta chains from one sample, sequenced in a study of quantifying T cell responses using KT2 cells. TCRdb re-called the UMI-ligation and nested PCR reads with MiXCR, one entry per CDR3 protein. The table includes 40,000 to 50,000 distinct CDR3 sequences, over 15% detected once. Sequencing was performed on PBMCs spiked with cells of the T cell clone KT2. The source of these receptors is a human donor. Each CDR3 is given with its conserved first and last residue. Each record gives: J gene, clone size, D gene, V gene, CDR3 protein, CDR3 DNA. D genes are given only for firm matches. Clone sizes are given selectively: once, few, many, or a class where the clone is expanded.

>TRBJ1-1|-|-|TRBV6-5
CASRTGAEAFF
TGTGCCAGCAGAACAGGAGCTGAAGCTTTCTTT
>TRBJ2-7|few|TRBD2|TRBV12-5
CASGFNPDPGLVTYEQYF
TGTGCTAGTGGTTTCAACCCAGACCCGGGACTAGTAACCTACGAGCAGTACTTC
>TRBJ2-1|-|-|TRBV7-2
CASSKGLNSYNEQFF
TGTGCCAGCAGCAAAGGACTAAACTCCTACAATGAGCAGTTCTTC
>TRBJ2-3|-|TRBD1|TRBV30
CAWSVGGTGGNTQYF
TGTGCCTGGAGTGTAGGAGGGACAGGGGGAAATACGCAGTATTTT
>TRBJ1-1|-|-|TRBV5-1
CASSLGWGSNTEAFF
TGCGCCAGCAGCTTGGGCTGGGGCTCGAACACTGAAGCTTTCTTT
>TRBJ1-2|few|-|TRBV6-5
CASSYGRNYGYTF
TGTGCCAGCAGTTACGGTAGAAACTATGGCTACACCTTC
>TRBJ2-1|-|-|TRBV11-2
CASSYNEQFF
TGTGCCAGCAGCTACAATGAGCAGTTCTTC
>TRBJ1-6|-|TRBD1|TRBV27
CASSFQGQGTNSPLHF
TGTGCCAGCAGTTTCCAAGGACAGGGTACGAATTCACCCCTCCACTTT
>TRBJ2-2|-|TRBD1|TRBV5-4
CASSLRQGSNTGELFF
TGTGCCAGCAGCTTGCGACAGGGGTCGAACACCGGGGAGCTGTTTTTT
>TRBJ2-1|-|TRBD2|TRBV12-3/TRBV12-4
CASSPGASGLRSTEQFF
TGTGCCAGCAGTCCCGGCGCTAGCGGCCTCCGTTCCACGGAGCAGTTCTTC
>TRBJ1-5|-|-|TRBV29-1
CSVAQGSNQPQHF
TGCAGCGTTGCCCAGGGGAGCAATCAGCCCCAGCATTTT
>TRBJ2-2|-|-|TRBV18
CASSPRGSDTGELFF
TGTGCCAGCTCACCACGAGGGTCGGACACCGGGGAGCTGTTTTTT
>TRBJ2-6|many|-|TRBV9
CASSVGGILWNSGANVLTF
TGTGCCAGCAGCGTAGGAGGGATCCTATGGAACTCTGGGGCCAACGTCCTGACTTTC
>TRBJ1-2|-|-|TRBV14
CASRGSASVGYTF
TGTGCCAGCAGAGGGTCGGCCTCGGTGGGCTACACCTTC
>TRBJ1-3|few|TRBD1|TRBV18
CASSPRTGGESTIYF
TGTGCCAGCTCACCACGGACAGGTGGGGAAAGCACCATATATTTT
>TRBJ2-5|few|TRBD2|TRBV5-1
CASSPAPLAGGSETQYF
TGCGCCAGCAGCCCAGCCCCACTAGCGGGGGGCTCGGAGACCCAGTACTTC
>TRBJ2-3|few|-|TRBV20-1
CSASAESTDTQYF
TGCAGTGCTAGCGCGGAAAGCACAGATACGCAGTATTTT
>TRBJ1-2|-|TRBD1|TRBV29-1
CSDRQGINYGYTF
TGCAGCGACCGACAGGGGATTAACTATGGCTACACCTTC
>TRBJ2-5|few|TRBD2|TRBV20-1
CSVLLAGGRRQETQYF
TGCAGTGTCCTTTTAGCGGGGGGGCGACGGCAAGAGACCCAGTACTTC
>TRBJ1-2|few|-|TRBV12-3/TRBV12-4
CASSLTRGVYGYTF
TGTGCCAGCAGTTTAACCCGGGGGGTCTATGGCTACACCTTC
>TRBJ2-1|-|-|TRBV11-3
CASSLGGLPNEQFF
TGTGCCAGCAGCTTAGGGGGACTCCCCAATGAGCAGTTCTTC
>TRBJ2-3|-|-|TRBV27
CAAGSDTQYF
TGTGCCGCGGGGTCAGATACGCAGTATTTT
>TRBJ2-1|many|-|TRBV5-1
CASSLDGSSYNEQFF
TGCGCCAGCAGCCTGGACGGCAGCTCCTACAATGAGCAGTTCTTC
>TRBJ2-5|many|TRBD2|TRBV20-1
CSAGRDSETQYF
TGCAGTGCTGGGAGGGATTCCGAGACCCAGTACTTC
>TRBJ2-5|many|-|TRBV14
CASSQARGFFSDQETQYF
TGTGCCAGCAGCCAAGCCCGCGGGTTCTTTTCAGACCAAGAGACCCAGTACTTC
>TRBJ2-3|-|-|TRBV29-1
CSVAPRTDTQYF
TGCAGCGTTGCGCCCCGCACAGATACGCAGTATTTT
>TRBJ2-1|-|TRBD2|TRBV20-1
CSASPASGRNYNEQFF
TGCAGTGCTAGTCCTGCTAGCGGGAGGAACTACAATGAGCAGTTCTTC
>TRBJ2-1|-|TRBD2|TRBV29-1
CSVLSGGGNEQFF
TGCAGCGTTCTTAGCGGGGGGGGCAATGAGCAGTTCTTC
>TRBJ1-1|-|-|TRBV11-2
CASSSPTGLEAFF
TGTGCCAGCAGCTCCCCGACGGGCCTAGAGGCTTTCTTT